This T cell receptor beta chain was recovered during a study of T cells expressing NK-cell markers. This CDR3 region has 15 residues. Germline values: CDR1 MDHEN, CDR2 SYDVKM. The authors generated TCR beta cDNA through 5'RACE template switching with UMIs. For each CDR3 protein, TCRdb gives one entry from its re-call of the 5' RACE reads, without DNA. The sample has almost 450,000 distinct CDR3 sequences; the top ten hold less than 7.5%. This TCR was sampled from a woman between 18 and 70 years old in good health. Source material: blood T cells: a sorted CD56 or NKG2C T cell subset, CD4+ or CD8+ T cells, or bulk PBMC T cells (not recorded which). The genes are TRBV28 and TRBJ2-1; TCRdb's assignment of TRBD1 cannot be checked, as there is no DNA. The CDR3 is CASNAPGVHYNEQFF.